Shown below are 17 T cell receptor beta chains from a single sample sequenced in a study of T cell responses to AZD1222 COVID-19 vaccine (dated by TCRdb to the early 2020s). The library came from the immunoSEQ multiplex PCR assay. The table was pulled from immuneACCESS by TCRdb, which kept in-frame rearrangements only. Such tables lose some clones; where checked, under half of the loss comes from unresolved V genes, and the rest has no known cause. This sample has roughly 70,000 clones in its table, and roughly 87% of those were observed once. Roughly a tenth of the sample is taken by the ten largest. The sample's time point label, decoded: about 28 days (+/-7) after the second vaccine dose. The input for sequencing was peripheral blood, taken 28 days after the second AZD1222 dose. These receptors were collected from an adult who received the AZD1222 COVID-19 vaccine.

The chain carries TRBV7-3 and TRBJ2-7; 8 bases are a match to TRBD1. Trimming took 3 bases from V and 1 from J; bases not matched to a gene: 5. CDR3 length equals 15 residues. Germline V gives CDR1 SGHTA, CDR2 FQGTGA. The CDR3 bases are TGTGCCAGCAGCTTTGGGCAGGGGGCTTCCTACGAGCAGTACTTC. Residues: CASSFGQGASYEQYF.

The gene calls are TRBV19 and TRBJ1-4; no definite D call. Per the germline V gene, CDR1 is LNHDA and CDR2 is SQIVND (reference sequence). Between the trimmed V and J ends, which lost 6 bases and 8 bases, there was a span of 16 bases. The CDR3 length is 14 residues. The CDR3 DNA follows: TGTGCCAGTAGACTTCACGGCTCGGGAGAAAAACTGTTTTTT. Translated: CASRLHGSGEKLFF.

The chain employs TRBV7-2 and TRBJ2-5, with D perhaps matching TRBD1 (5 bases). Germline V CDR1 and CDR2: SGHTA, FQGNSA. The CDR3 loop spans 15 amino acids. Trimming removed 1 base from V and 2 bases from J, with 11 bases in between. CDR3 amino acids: CASSLVARAQETQYF. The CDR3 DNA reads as TGTGCCAGCAGCTTAGTGGCCAGGGCTCAAGAGACCCAGTACTTC.

CDR3 loop: CASSMSAGGYYGYTF. The CDR3 region has the DNA TGTGCCAGTAGTATGTCGGCAGGGGGTTACTATGGCTACACCTTC. The chain is built from TRBV19 and TRBJ1-2; 7 nucleotides align to TRBD1. There are 15 residues in the CDR3. After removal of 3 bases from V and 3 bases from J, the junction contained 7 bases not matched to a gene. CDR1 is LNHDA and CDR2 is SQIVND in the germline V gene (reference sequence).

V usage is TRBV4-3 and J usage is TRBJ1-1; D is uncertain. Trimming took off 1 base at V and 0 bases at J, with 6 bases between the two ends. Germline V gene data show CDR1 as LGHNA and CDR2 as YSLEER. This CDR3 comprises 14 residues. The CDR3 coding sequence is TGCGCCAGCAGCCAAGGACCCATGAACACTGAAGCTTTCTTT. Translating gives CASSQGPMNTEAFF.

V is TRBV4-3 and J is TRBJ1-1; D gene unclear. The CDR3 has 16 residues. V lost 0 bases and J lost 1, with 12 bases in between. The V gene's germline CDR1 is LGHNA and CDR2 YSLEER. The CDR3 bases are TGCGCCAGCAGCCAAGATTTCCCAGGCGAGAACACTGAAGCTTTCTTT. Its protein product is CASSQDFPGENTEAFF.

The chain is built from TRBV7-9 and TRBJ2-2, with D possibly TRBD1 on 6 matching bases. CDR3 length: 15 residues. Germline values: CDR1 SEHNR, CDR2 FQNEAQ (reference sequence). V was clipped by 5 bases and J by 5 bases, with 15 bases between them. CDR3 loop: CASSVQDRPTGELFF. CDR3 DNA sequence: TGTGCCAGCAGCGTTCAGGACAGACCTACCGGGGAGCTGTTTTTT.

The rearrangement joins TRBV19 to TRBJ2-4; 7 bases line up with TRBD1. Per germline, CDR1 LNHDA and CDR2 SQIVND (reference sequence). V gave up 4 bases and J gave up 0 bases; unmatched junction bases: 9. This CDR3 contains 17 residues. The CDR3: CASSKHRTGVAKNIQYF. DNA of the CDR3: TGTGCCAGTAGTAAACATCGTACAGGGGTAGCCAAAAACATTCAGTACTTC.

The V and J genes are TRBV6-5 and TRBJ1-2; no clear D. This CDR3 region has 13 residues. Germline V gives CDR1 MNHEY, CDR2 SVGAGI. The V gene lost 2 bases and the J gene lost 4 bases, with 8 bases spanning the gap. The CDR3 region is CASSYLKGYGYTF. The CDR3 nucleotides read TGTGCCAGCAGTTACCTAAAGGGCTATGGCTACACCTTC.

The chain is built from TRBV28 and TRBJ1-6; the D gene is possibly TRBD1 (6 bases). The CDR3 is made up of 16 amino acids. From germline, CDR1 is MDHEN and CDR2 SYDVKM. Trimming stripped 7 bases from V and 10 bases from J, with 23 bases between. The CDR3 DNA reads TGTGCCAGCACCCCATTAGGGGGTGAGAGCTGGTCACCCCTCCACTTT. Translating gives CASTPLGGESWSPLHF.

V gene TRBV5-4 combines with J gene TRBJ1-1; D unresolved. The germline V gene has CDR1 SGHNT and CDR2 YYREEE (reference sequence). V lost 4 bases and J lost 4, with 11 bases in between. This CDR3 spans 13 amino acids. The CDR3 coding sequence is TGTGCCAGCAGCCCCCGGGGTGGCACTGAAGCTTTCTTT. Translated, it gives CASSPRGGTEAFF.

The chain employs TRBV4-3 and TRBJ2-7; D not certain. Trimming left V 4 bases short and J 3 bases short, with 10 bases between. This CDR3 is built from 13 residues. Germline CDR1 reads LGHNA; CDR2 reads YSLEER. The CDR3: CASSREPNYEQYF. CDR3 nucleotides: TGCGCCAGCAGCCGAGAACCCAACTACGAGCAGTACTTC.

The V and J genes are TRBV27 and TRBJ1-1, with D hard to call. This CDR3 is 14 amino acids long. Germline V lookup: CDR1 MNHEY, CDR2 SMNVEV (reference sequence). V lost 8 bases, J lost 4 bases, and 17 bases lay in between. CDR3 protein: CASSYGPRGTEAFF. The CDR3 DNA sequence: TGTGCCAGCTCTTACGGACCTCGGGGCACTGAAGCTTTCTTT.

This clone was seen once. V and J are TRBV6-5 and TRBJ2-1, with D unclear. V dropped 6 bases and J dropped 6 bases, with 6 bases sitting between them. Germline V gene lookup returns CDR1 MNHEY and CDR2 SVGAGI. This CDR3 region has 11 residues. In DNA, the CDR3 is TGTGCCAGCAGGGAGATCAATGAGCAGTTCTTC. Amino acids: CASREINEQFF.

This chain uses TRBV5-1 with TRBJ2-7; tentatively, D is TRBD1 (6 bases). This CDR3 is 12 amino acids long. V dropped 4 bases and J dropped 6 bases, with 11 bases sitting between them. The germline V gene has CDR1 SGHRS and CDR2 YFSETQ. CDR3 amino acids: CASSVQGREQYF. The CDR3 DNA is TGCGCCAGCAGCGTACAGGGTCGCGAGCAGTACTTC. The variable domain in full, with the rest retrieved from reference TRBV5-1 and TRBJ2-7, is KAGVTQTPRYLIKTRGQQVTLSCSPISGHRSVSWYQQTPGQGLQFLFEYFSETQRNKGNFPGRFSGRQFSNSRSEMNVSTLELGDSALYLCASSVQGREQYFGPGTRLTVT.

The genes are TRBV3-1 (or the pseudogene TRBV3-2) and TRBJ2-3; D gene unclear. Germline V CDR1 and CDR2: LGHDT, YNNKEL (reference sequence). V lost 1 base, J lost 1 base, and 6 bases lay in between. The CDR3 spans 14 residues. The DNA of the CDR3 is TGTGCCAGCAGCCAAGGATGGGGCACAGATACGCAGTATTTT. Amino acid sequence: CASSQGWGTDTQYF.

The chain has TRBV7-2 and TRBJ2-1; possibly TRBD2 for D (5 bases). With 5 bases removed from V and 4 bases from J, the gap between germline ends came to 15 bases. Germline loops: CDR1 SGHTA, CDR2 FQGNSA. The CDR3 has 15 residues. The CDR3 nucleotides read TGTGCCAGCAGCATGACCCGTGGAGGTTACAATGAGCAGTTCTTC. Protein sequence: CASSMTRGGYNEQFF.